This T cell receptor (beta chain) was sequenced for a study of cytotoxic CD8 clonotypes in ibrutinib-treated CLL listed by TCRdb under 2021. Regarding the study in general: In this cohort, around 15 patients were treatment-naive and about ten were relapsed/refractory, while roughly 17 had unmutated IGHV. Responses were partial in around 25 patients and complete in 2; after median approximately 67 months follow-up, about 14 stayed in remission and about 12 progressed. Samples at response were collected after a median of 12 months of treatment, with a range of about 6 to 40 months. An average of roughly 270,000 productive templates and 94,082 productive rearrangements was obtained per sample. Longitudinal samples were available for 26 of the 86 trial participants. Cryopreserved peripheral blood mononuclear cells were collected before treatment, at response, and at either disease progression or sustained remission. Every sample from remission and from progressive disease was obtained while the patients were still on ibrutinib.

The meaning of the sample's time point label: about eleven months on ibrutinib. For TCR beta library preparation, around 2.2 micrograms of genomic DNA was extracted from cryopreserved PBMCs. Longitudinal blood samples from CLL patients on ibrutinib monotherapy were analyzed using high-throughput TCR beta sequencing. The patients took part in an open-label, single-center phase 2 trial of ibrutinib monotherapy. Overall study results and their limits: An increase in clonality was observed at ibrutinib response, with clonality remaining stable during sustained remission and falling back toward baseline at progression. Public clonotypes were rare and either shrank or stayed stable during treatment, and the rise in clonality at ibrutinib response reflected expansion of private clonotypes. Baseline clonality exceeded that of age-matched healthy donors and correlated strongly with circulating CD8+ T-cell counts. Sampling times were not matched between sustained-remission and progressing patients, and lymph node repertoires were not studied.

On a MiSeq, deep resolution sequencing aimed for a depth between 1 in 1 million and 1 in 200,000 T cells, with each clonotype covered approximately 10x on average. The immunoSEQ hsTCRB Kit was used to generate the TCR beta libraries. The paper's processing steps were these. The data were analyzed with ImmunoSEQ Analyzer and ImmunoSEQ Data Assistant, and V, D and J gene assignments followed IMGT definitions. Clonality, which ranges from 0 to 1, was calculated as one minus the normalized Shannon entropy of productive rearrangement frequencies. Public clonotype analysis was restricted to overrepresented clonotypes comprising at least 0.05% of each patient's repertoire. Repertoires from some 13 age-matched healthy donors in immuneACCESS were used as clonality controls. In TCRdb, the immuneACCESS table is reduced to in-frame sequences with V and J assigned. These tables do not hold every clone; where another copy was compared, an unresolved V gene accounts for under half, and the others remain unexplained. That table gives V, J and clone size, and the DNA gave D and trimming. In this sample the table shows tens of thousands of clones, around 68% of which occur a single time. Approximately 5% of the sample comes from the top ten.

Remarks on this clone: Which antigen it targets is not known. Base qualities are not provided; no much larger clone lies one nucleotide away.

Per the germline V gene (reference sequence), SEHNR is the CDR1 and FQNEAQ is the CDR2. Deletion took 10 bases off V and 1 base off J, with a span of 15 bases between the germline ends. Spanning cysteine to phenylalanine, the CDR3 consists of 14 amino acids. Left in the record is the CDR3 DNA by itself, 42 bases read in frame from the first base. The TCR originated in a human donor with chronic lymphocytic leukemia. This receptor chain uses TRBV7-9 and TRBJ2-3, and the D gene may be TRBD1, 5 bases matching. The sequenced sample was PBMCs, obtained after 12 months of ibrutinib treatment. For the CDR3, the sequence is CATTRQTGTDTQYF. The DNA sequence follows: TGTGCCACCACACGACAGACGGGCACAGATACGCAGTATTTT.